Listed here are 4 T cell receptor beta chains from one sample, sequenced in a study of neurological immune-mediated disorders (dated by TCRdb to about 2019). The library relied on 5' RACE. For sequencing, an Illumina HiSeq 2500 was employed. TCRdb reprocessing: public reads trimmed at Q25 with fastp, clones called with MiXCR, in-frame beta chains kept. Every entry covers one CDR3 protein and lists the most common genes and DNA from its rows. Counted in this sample were about 35,000 distinct CDR3 sequences; 3.5% to 4% of them appeared once. Of the sample, more than 2% is held by the ten largest clones. Sequenced sample: PBMCs. These receptors all stem from a man between 25 and 39 years old with multiple sclerosis.

In this sample, this clonotype turned up many times. This sequence joins TRBV21-1 and TRBJ1-2; the tabulated D call, TRBD1, remains unverified against the DNA. TRBV21-1 is listed as a pseudogene. The CDR3 consists of 10 residues. The DNA of the CDR3 is TGTGCCAGCAGCGGCCTGTTCTACACCTTC. Its translation is CASSGLFYTF.

This clonotype has a count of ten or more. The chain combines TRBV5-1 with TRBJ2-3, with D unclear. V was clipped by 4 bases and J by 4 bases, with 7 bases between them. The CDR3 extends over 12 amino acids. CDR1 and CDR2 from the germline V gene are SGHRS and YFSETQ. The CDR3 here is CASSIQPDTQYF. In nucleotides, the CDR3 is TGCGCCAGCAGCATACAGCCAGATACGCAGTATTTT.

This clonotype was found many times. V usage is TRBV29-1 and J usage is TRBJ2-7; D perhaps matches TRBD2 (5 bases). This CDR3 contains 12 residues. CDR1 and CDR2 from the germline V gene are SQVTM and ANQGSEA. V shed 5 bases and J shed 6 bases, with 14 bases lying between them. CDR3 bases: TGCAGCGTTAGACGGGGAACGGGCGAGCAGTACTTC. Amino acid sequence: CSVRRGTGEQYF.

This clonotype has a count of ten or more. V is TRBV12-3 or TRBV12-4 and J is TRBJ2-2; D remains ambiguous. The V gene lost 3 bases and the J gene lost 0 bases, with 8 bases spanning the gap. The CDR3 sequence is 15 residues long. The CDR3 nucleotides read TGTGCCAGCAGTTTCGCCTCCGCGAACACCGGGGAGCTGTTTTTT. Its protein is CASSFASANTGELFF.